A selection of T cell receptor beta chains follows, all from one sample in a study of a mutant IDH1 vaccine in newly diagnosed glioma. Their cognate antigens are unknown. Here immunoSEQ multiplex PCR was the method, and the copy in TCRdb shows in-frame clones only, minus some. The data contain 35,000 to 45,000 clones, more than 85% of them singletons. This specimen was PBMCs, taken from a glioma patient whose treatment included an IDH1 peptide vaccine. The receptors come from a man between 50 and 59 years old with glioma. Each CDR3 is given with its conserved first and last residue. The D gene is left open where the match is weak. Clone size, where shown, is once, few, many, or a class for clones that have expanded.

v_gene,d_gene,abundance,j_gene,CDR3nt,CDR3aa
TRBV6-6,.,.,TRBJ2-7,TGTGCCAGCAGTTACCGGGGGAGCTCCTACGAGCAGTACTTC,CASSYRGSSYEQYF
TRBV7-6,.,once,TRBJ1-2,TGTGCCAGCAGCCCAACCCCGGGCCAGGACTATGGCTACACCTTC,CASSPTPGQDYGYTF
TRBV6-1,TRBD1,.,TRBJ2-7,TGTGCCAGCAGTGAGGGGCCCGGGACAGCCTACGAGCAGTACTTC,CASSEGPGTAYEQYF
TRBV6-1,TRBD2,.,TRBJ2-5,TGTGCCAGCAGTGACAGGAGGTGTCTAGCGGGAGCTGGGACCCAGTACTTC,CASSDRRCLAGAGTQYF
TRBV29-1,.,.,TRBJ2-3,TGCAGCGTTGACAGGGGCACAGATACGCAGTATTTT,CSVDRGTDTQYF
TRBV6-5,TRBD2,once,TRBJ2-7,TGTGCCAGCAGTTACTCGTCCCGGGGGGACGAGCAGTACTTC,CASSYSSRGDEQYF
TRBV5-6,.,.,TRBJ1-2,TGTGCCAGCAGCCGGACAGATAACTATGGCTACACCTTC,CASSRTDNYGYTF
TRBV29-1,.,.,TRBJ2-3,TGCAGCGCTGGAAGGTACTTCGACACAGATACGCAGTATTTT,CSAGRYFDTDTQYF
TRBV7-6,TRBD1,.,TRBJ1-5,TGTGCCAGCAGCGGAAAGGGTATACCGGGACAGGGGAGCAATCAGCCCCAGCATTTT,CASSGKGIPGQGSNQPQHF
TRBV6-5,.,.,TRBJ1-2,TGTGCCAGCAGTTACTCCGACAGCTATGGCTACACCTTC,CASSYSDSYGYTF
TRBV6-1,TRBD1,few,TRBJ1-1,TGTGCCAGCAGAAGGGGACAGCAGAACACTGAAGCTTTCTTT,CASRRGQQNTEAFF
TRBV5-5,.,.,TRBJ1-6,TGTGCCAGCAGCTTGAGCGGGACTTTCAATTCACCCCTCCACTTT,CASSLSGTFNSPLHF
TRBV27,.,.,TRBJ1-2,TGTGCCAGCAGTTTAGTGAGAGACTATGGCTACACCTTC,CASSLVRDYGYTF
TRBV6-5,TRBD2,.,TRBJ2-3,TGTGCCAGCAGTAGGGGACTATCTGTTTGGGATACGCAGTATTTT,CASSRGLSVWDTQYF
TRBV29-1,.,.,TRBJ2-5,TGCAGCGTTGCCCGGACTTACCAAGAGACCCAGTACTTC,CSVARTYQETQYF
TRBV11-2,.,.,TRBJ2-2,TGTGCCAGCAGCTTTCTGAGGGGTCGTAGCACCGGGGAGCTGTTTTTT,CASSFLRGRSTGELFF
TRBV10-3,TRBD1,once,TRBJ2-1,TGTGCCATCAGTCCGGGACAGGGTATCTACAATGAGCAGTTCTTC,CAISPGQGIYNEQFF
TRBV15,.,few,TRBJ2-7,TGTGCCACCAGCTTGGACTACAGGGAAAACTACGAGCAGTACTTC,CATSLDYRENYEQYF
TRBV10-2,.,.,TRBJ1-2,TGCGCCAGCACCGACGGCTATCGTGGCTACACCTTC,CASTDGYRGYTF
TRBV30,.,.,TRBJ2-3,TGTGCCTGGAGTGCAAAGGGATCTAGCACAGATACGCAGTATTTT,CAWSAKGSSTDTQYF
TRBV6-5,.,once,TRBJ2-6,TGTGCCAGCAGTTTGGGCTTGTGGGCTGGGGCCAACGTCCTGACTTTC,CASSLGLWAGANVLTF
TRBV10-3,.,.,TRBJ1-2,TGTGCCATCAGTGAGAGACAGGATGGCTACACCTTC,CAISERQDGYTF
TRBV6-5,.,.,TRBJ1-2,TGTGCCAGCAGTTCCCGGCGAGCCTATGGCTACACCTTC,CASSSRRAYGYTF
TRBV7-9,TRBD2,.,TRBJ2-7,TGTGCCAGCAGCCCCCGCGGGACTAGCAGCTACGAGCAGTACTTC,CASSPRGTSSYEQYF
TRBV28,.,.,TRBJ1-5,TGTGCCAGCAGTTTAGGATTTGGCAATCAGCCCCAGCATTTT,CASSLGFGNQPQHF
TRBV6-4,TRBD1,.,TRBJ2-1,TGTGCCAGCAGGCGCACTTGGGACAGCGTGGTTGGCAATGAGCAGTTCTTC,CASRRTWDSVVGNEQFF
TRBV15,.,.,TRBJ1-2,TGTGCCACCAGCAGAGGCGACTGGAGTGGCTACACCTTC,CATSRGDWSGYTF
TRBV27,TRBD1,.,TRBJ2-7,TGTGCCAGCAGTCCAGGGGGCCCCTACGAGCAGTACTTC,CASSPGGPYEQYF
TRBV19,.,.,TRBJ2-1,TGTGCCAGTAGTTGGGACCAAAGCTCCTACAATGAGCAGTTCTTC,CASSWDQSSYNEQFF
TRBV2,TRBD1,.,TRBJ2-2,TGTGCCAGCGACAGGGTCGGCACCGGGGAGCTGTTTTTT,CASDRVGTGELFF
TRBV11-3,.,.,TRBJ2-1,TGTGCCAGCAGCTTAAGTGGGTGGGGGGGCGGAAACTCCTACAATGAGCAGTTCTTC,CASSLSGWGGGNSYNEQFF
TRBV10-3,TRBD1,.,TRBJ2-7,TGTGCCATCAGTGAGCGAGGACAGGAGGTCTACGAGCAGTACTTC,CAISERGQEVYEQYF